This TCR beta chain comes out of a study of control samples from healthy donors and cancer patients. Sequencing was performed with immunoSEQ multiplex PCR; in TCRdb, only in-frame clones are kept and a portion is missing. The sample yields 10,000 or so clones, approximately 91% seen once. This CDR3 is built from 12 residues. The germline V gene has CDR1 MDHEN and CDR2 SYDVKM. Trimming removed 1 base at V and 4 bases at J, with 4 bases between. The sequencing sample was made of PBMCs. The TCR originated in a man in his 60s with colorectal cancer. The chain joins TRBV28 to TRBJ2-5, with D hard to call. The DNA of the CDR3 is TGTGCCAGCAGTTTATATCGAGAGACCCAGTACTTC. Its protein is CASSLYRETQYF.